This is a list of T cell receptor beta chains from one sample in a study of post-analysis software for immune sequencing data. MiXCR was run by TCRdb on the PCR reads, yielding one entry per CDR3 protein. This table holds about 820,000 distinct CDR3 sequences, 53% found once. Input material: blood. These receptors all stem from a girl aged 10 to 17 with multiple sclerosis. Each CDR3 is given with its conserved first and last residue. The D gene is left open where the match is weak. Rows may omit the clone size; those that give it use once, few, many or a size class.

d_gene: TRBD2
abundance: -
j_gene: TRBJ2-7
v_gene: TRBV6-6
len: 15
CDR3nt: TGTGCCAGCAGGAGGAAGCGGGGCCTTCAAAACGAGCAGTACTTC
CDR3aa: CASRRKRGLQNEQYF

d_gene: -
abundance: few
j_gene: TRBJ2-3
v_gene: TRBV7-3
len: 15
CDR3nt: TGTGCCAGCAGCTTAAAAGGACTGGCCTCGGGTACGCAGTATTTT
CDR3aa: CASSLKGLASGTQYF

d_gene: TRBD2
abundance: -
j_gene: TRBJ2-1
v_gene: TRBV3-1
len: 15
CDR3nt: TGTGCCAGCAGCCACGGGGGTAGCGGGGGTCTTGAGCAGTTCTTC
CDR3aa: CASSHGGSGGLEQFF

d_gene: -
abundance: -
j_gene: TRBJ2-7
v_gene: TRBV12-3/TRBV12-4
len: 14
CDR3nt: TGTGCCAGCAGTGAACCGACAGAGTCCTACGAGCAGTACTTC
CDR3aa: CASSEPTESYEQYF

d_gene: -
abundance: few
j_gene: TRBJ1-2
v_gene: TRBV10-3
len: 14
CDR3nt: TGTGCCATCAGTGACCCTGAGAGGGCGCAGGGCTACACCTTC
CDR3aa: CAISDPERAQGYTF

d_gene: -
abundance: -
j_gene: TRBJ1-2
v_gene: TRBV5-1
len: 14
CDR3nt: TGCGCCAGCAGCACAAGCGGGACACTCTATGGCTACACCTTC
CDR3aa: CASSTSGTLYGYTF

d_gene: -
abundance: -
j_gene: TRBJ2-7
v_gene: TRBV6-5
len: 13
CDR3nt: TGTGCCAGCAGTTACAGAACATACTACGAGCAGTACTTC
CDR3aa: CASSYRTYYEQYF

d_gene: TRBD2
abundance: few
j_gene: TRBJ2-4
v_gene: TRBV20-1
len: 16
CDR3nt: TGCAGTGCCAGTCGATATCCCAAGGGCCGGGGGGACATTCAGTACTTC
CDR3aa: CSASRYPKGRGDIQYF

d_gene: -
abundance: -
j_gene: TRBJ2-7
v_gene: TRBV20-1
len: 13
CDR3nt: TGCAGTGCTAGAGTTCAGGGTGGCTACGAGCAGTACTTC
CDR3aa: CSARVQGGYEQYF

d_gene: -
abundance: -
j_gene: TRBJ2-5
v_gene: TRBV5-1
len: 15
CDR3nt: TGCGCCAGCGGCGTAAGCGGACTCCCACAAGAGACCCAGTACTTC
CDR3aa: CASGVSGLPQETQYF

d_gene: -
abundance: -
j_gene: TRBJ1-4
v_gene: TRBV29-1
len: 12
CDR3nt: TGCAGCGTTGAAAGGGGAAGGGAAAAACTGTTTTTT
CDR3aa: CSVERGREKLFF

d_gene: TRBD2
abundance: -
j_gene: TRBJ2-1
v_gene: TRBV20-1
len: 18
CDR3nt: TGCAGTGCTAGAGATCCGGGGACTAGCGGGAGCTCCTACAATGAGCAGTTCTTC
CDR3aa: CSARDPGTSGSSYNEQFF

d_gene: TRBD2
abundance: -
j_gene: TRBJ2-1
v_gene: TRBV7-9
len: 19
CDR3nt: TGTGCCAGCAGCCCATACATACAGAGCCGGACTAGCTCCTACAATGAGCAGTTCTTC
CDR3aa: CASSPYIQSRTSSYNEQFF

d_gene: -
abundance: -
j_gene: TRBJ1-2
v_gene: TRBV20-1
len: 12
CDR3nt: TGCAGTGCTAGAGATGGGGGAAAAGGCTACACCTTC
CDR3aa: CSARDGGKGYTF

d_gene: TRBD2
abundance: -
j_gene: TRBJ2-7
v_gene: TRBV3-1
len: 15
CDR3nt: TGTGCCAGCAGCCAAGCCTGGGGGGGATCCTACGAGCAGTACTTC
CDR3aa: CASSQAWGGSYEQYF

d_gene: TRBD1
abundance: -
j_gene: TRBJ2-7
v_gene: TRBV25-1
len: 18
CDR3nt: TGTGCCAGCACCGCCTCCGGCAGGGGGATGGGCTCCTACAATGAGCAGTACTTC
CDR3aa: CASTASGRGMGSYNEQYF

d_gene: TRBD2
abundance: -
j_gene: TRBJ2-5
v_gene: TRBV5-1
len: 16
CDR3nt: TGCGCCAGCAGCTTGGACCCCGGCGGGAGACAAGAGACCCAGTACTTC
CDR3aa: CASSLDPGGRQETQYF

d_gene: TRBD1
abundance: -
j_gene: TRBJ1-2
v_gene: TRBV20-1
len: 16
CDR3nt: TGCAGTGCTAGAGGACCAACGCCGACAGGGAGATTTGGCTACACCTTC
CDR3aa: CSARGPTPTGRFGYTF

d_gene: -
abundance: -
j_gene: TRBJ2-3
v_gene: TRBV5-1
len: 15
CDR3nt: TGCGCCAGCAGCTTGGAAGGCCTCCGCACAGATACGCAGTATTTT
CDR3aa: CASSLEGLRTDTQYF

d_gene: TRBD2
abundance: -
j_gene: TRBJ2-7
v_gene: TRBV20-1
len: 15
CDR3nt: TGCAGTGCTCCCCCTAGCGGGGCCAACCGTTACGAGCAGTACTTC
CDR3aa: CSAPPSGANRYEQYF

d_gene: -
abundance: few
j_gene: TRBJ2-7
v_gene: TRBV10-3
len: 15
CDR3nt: TGTGCCATCAGTGGCGAGGGGACGTGGTCTACGCAGCAGTACTTC
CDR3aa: CAISGEGTWSTQQYF

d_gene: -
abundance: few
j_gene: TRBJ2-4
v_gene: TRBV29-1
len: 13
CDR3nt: TGCAGCGTTGGTATGACAGATGGCTGGGAGCAGTACTTC
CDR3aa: CSVGMTDGWEQYF

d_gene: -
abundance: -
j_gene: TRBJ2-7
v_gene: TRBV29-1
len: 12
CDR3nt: TGCAGCGTCTCCTATTTCAGCTACGAGCAGTACTTC
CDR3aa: CSVSYFSYEQYF

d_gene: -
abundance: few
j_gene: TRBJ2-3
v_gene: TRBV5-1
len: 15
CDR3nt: TGCGCCAGCGAGCCCAGGACACCTGGCACAGATACGCAGTATTTT
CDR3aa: CASEPRTPGTDTQYF

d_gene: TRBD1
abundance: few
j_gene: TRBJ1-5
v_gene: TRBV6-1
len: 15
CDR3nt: TGTGCCAGCAGTGAGTGGGGACAGGGAAATCAGCCCCAGCATTTT
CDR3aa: CASSEWGQGNQPQHF

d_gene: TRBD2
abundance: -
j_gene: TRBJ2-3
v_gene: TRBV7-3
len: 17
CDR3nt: TGTGCCAGCAGCTTAACAGGGACTAGCGGGATCACAGATACGCAGTATTTT
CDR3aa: CASSLTGTSGITDTQYF

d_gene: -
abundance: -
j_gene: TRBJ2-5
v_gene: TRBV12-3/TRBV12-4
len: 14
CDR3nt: TGTGCCAGCAGTTCCTACGAGGCTTCGGCGACCCAGTACTTC
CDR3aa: CASSSYEASATQYF

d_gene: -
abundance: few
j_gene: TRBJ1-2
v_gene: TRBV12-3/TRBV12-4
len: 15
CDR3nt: TGTGCCAGCAGCCCTCCCGGGGGCCGCTCCTATGGCTACACCTTC
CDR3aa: CASSPPGGRSYGYTF

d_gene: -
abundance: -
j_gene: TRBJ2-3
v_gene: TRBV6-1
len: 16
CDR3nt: TGTGCCAGCAGACTCGGGGCAGGGGTTAGCACAGATACGCAGTATTTT
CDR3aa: CASRLGAGVSTDTQYF

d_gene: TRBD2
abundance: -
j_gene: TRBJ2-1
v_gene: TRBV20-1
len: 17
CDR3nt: TGCAGTGCTAGTCACGTAGCGGGAGGGCAGACCTACAATGAGCAGTTCTTC
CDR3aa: CSASHVAGGQTYNEQFF

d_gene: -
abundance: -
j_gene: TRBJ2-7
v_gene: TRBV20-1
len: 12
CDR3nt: TGCAGTGCTAGATGGTCAGGGCTCGAGCAGTACTTC
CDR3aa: CSARWSGLEQYF

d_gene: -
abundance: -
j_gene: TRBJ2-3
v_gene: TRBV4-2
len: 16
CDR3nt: TGTGCCAGCAGCCAAGTTCCGGGGTTGAGCACAGATACGCAGTATTTT
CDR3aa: CASSQVPGLSTDTQYF

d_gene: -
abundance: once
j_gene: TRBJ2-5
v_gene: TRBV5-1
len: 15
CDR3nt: TGCGCCAGCAGCCGGGGGACTTCTCCCCAAGAGACCCAGTACTTC
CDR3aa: CASSRGTSPQETQYF

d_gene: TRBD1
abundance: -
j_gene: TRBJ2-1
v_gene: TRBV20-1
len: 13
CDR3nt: TGCAGTGCTCAACCGGGACAGGGTTATGAGCAGTTCTTC
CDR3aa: CSAQPGQGYEQFF

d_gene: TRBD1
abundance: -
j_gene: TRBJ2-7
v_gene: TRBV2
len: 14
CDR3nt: TGTGCCAGCAGATTGACAGGGACCACCTACGAGCAGTACTTC
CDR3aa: CASRLTGTTYEQYF

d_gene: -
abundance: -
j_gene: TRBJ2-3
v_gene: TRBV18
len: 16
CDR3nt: TGTGCCAGCTCACCAAGAGTCCTGCAGGAGGCGATTACGCAGTATTTT
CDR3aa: CASSPRVLQEAITQYF

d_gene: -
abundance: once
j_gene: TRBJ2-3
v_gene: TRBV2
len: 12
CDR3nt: TGTGCCAGCGGAGTAGTCCCAGATACGCAGTATTTT
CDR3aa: CASGVVPDTQYF

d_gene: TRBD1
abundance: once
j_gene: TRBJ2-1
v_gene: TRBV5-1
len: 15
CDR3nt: TGCGCCAGCACCCTGGACAGGGTGTACTACAATGAGCAGTTCTTC
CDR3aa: CASTLDRVYYNEQFF

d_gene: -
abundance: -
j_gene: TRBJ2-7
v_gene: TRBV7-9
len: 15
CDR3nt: TGTGCCAGCAGCTTAGAGTTAGGAACGCCCTACGAGCAGTACTTC
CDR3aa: CASSLELGTPYEQYF

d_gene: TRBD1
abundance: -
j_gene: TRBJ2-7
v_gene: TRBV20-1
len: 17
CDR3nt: TGCAGTGCTAGGACTACTAAGACAGGGGCTTCCCCTTTCGAGCAGTACTTC
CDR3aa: CSARTTKTGASPFEQYF

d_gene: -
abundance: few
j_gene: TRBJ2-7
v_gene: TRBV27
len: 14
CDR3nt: TGTGCCAGCAGTCCACGACAGACTATATACGAGCAGTACTTC
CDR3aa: CASSPRQTIYEQYF

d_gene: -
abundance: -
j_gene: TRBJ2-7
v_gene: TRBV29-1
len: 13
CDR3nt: TGCAGCGTTCAAGGACGGAATTCCTACGAGCAGTACTTC
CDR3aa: CSVQGRNSYEQYF

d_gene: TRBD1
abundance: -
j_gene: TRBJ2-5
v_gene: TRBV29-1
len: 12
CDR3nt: TGCAGCGCCCGGACAGGTGTAGAGACCCAGTACTTC
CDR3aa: CSARTGVETQYF